The clone carrying this T cell receptor beta chain was seen a few times. Its target is not known. The length of the CDR3 is 16 residues. The germline V gene has CDR1 LGHNA and CDR2 YSLEER. Trimming removed 1 base at V and 0 bases at J, with 7 bases between. Since all of the isolated RNA was reverse transcribed, expressed TCRB transcripts were what got sequenced. Assay: immunoSEQ multiplex PCR; the TCRdb copy retains only in-frame clones and omits some. This table has 330,000 or so clones, about 15% appearing once. The data derive from a study of beta chain features in type 1 diabetes. The overall study: Patients looked much like healthy donors when it came to age, gender and cell yields. Sorted cells from all samples, numbering roughly 100 million, were examined.

Whole-study results and caveats: Highly expressing activated T cells could be over-counted with a cDNA template. The study left unresolved whether HLA type influences TCRB rearrangement.

The TCR comes from a man aged 30 to 45 in good health. The rearrangement links TRBV4-3 to TRBJ2-6; D ambiguous. The sample was central memory CD4+ T cells from blood. The CDR3 sequence is CASSQAMRSGANVLTF. The CDR3 coding sequence is TGCGCCAGCAGCCAAGCTATGCGCTCTGGGGCCAACGTCCTGACTTTC.